A single sample gave rise to the 6 T cell receptor beta chains below, sequenced in a study of CD8+ T cells in alopecia areata. RNA extraction was followed by reverse transcription into cDNA, which acted as the sequencing template. Assay used: immunoSEQ multiplex PCR; TCRdb lists only in-frame clones, some missing. This table holds some 100,000 clones, about 61% found once. The sample consisted of CD4+ T cells sorted from blood. Receptors originate from a human donor in good health.

The rearrangement links TRBV2 to TRBJ2-3; possible D gene TRBD1, 6 bases. Between the trimmed V and J ends, which lost 6 bases and 10 bases, there was a span of 17 bases. The CDR3 consists of 13 residues. Germline V gene sequence: CDR1 SNHLY, CDR2 FYNNEI. This chain's CDR3 is CASRRSRDTAQYF. For the CDR3, the DNA is TGTGCCAGCAGACGTAGCCGGGACACAGCGCAGTATTTT.

The CDR3 sequence: CASRVYENTEAFF. CDR3 nucleotide sequence: TGTGCCAGCAGGGTGTACGAGAACACTGAAGCTTTCTTT. The chain combines TRBV2 with TRBJ1-1; D not resolved. This CDR3 comprises 13 residues. The V gene lost 6 bases and the J gene lost 1 base, with 9 bases spanning the gap. Germline V gene sequence: CDR1 SNHLY, CDR2 FYNNEI. The variable domain in full, with the rest retrieved from reference TRBV2 and TRBJ1-1, is EPEVTQTPSHQVTQMGQEVILRCVPISNHLYFYWYRQILGQKVEFLVSFYNNEISEKSEIFDDQFSVERPDGSNFTLKIRSTKLEDSAMYFCASRVYENTEAFFGQGTRLTVV.

J is TRBJ2-5 and V is TRBV10-3; D is uncertain. V was shortened by 4 bases and J by 4 bases, with 10 bases between the two germline ends. The CDR3 runs 13 residues. The germline V gene encodes CDR1 ENHRY and CDR2 SYGVKD. CDR3 in amino acids: CAISGRPGETQYF. CDR3 DNA: TGTGCCATCAGTGGCCGGCCAGGAGAGACCCAGTACTTC.

The chain is built from TRBV6-6 and TRBJ2-3; D may be TRBD2 (5 bases). Germline V gives CDR1 MNHNY, CDR2 SVGAGI (reference sequence). The V and J ends lost 2 bases and 1 base respectively, with 10 bases between them. This CDR3 region has 15 residues. CDR3 sequence: CASSYDGRGTDTQYF. CDR3 nucleotide sequence: TGTGCCAGCAGTTACGATGGGCGGGGCACAGATACGCAGTATTTT.

V is TRBV27 and J is TRBJ2-1; TRBD1 aligns across 7 bases. CDR3 length: 14 residues. Germline V gene sequence: CDR1 MNHEY, CDR2 SMNVEV (reference sequence). Losses at the gene ends were 5 bases for V and 4 bases for J; bases not matched to a gene: 5. CDR3 sequence: CASSPDRVYNEQFF. CDR3 DNA sequence: TGTGCCAGCAGTCCCGACAGGGTATACAATGAGCAGTTCTTC.

The chain carries TRBV7-9 and TRBJ2-3; 8 nucleotides agree with TRBD2. CDR1 is SEHNR and CDR2 is FQNEAQ in the germline V gene (reference sequence). This CDR3 spans 15 amino acids. V lost 3 bases and J lost 0; bases outside the gene matches: 2. Here the CDR3 DNA reads TGTGCCAGCAGCTTCACTAGCGGAAGCACAGATACGCAGTATTTT. This encodes CASSFTSGSTDTQYF. Together with reference TRBV7-9 and TRBJ2-3, the CDR3 gives the full variable domain: DTGVSQNPRHKITKRGQNVTFRCDPISEHNRLYWYRQTLGQGPEFLTYFQNEAQLEKSRLLSDRFSAERPKGSFSTLEIQRTEQGDSAMYLCASSFTSGSTDTQYFGPGTRLTVL.